Sequencing of this TCR beta chain was carried out in a study of blood T cell repertoires in COVID-19. Study-level information: COVID-19 samples collected from the United States, Italy and Spain covered acute and convalescent phases.

With 1 base clipped from V and 5 bases from J, the junction kept 5 bases outside the gene matches. Per germline, CDR1 MGHRA and CDR2 YSYEKL. CDR3 length equals 15 residues. Original data processing: Estimates of nucleated cell counts were drawn from the amplification of reference gene primers. Data came from immunoSEQ multiplex PCR; TCRdb stores just in-frame clones and leaves some out. The DNA was the basis for D and trimming; V, J and clone size are from that table. The sample consists of approximately 65,000 clones, 85% to 90% of them appearing once. This clone was counted once. The J gene is TRBJ2-7, the V gene TRBV4-1; TRBD2 matches 10 bases. Sequences were obtained from peripheral blood. This TCR was recovered from a woman aged 45 to 65 with active COVID-19. CDR3 nucleotide sequence: TGCGCCAGCAGCCAAGCTGAACTAGCGGGAAACGAGCAGTACTTC. Translating gives CASSQAELAGNEQYF.